One T cell receptor (beta chain) is described in this entry. Its cognate antigen has yet to be identified. Base qualities are missing; no much larger clone stands one base away. The record originates from a study of OX40 agonist ivuxolimab in advanced cancers. For the wider study: Ivuxolimab was a fully human IgG2 agonistic monoclonal antibody targeting the costimulatory receptor OX40 (CD134). Intravenous ivuxolimab was administered to patients every 2 weeks at six dose levels: 0.01, 0.1, 0.3, 1.5, 3 and 10 mg/kg. Patients were allowed to have had prior anti-PD-1, anti-PD-L1 or anti-CTLA-4 therapy, and 40% of the dose-escalation patients had been treated with checkpoint inhibitors. The purpose of peripheral TCRbeta sequencing was to test whether ivuxolimab changed TCR sequence diversity and led to clonal T-cell expansion. The paper reports the monotherapy dose-escalation portion (N of about 47 patients) of the phase I ivuxolimab trial. In the dose-escalation cohort, about four fifths of patients were male, and the mean age was approximately 60 years with a range of roughly 20 to 85. Three dose-escalation patients achieved partial responses, one with hepatocellular carcinoma and two with cutaneous melanoma. Of the roughly 50 dose-escalation patients, hepatocellular carcinoma was present in approximately 20, melanoma in some 15, renal cell carcinoma in 9 and head and neck cancer in 9. What the research found in general, with its limitations: Low levels of normalized T-cell clonal expansion were also seen in some nonresponding patients. Which antigens the clonally expanded peripheral T cells were specific for was not determined. After ivuxolimab, more expanded clones were found on average in CD8+ T cells than in CD4+ T cells. At doses of 0.1 to 3.0 mg/kg, clonal expansion of both CD4+ and CD8+ blood T cells was observed from baseline to week 6. Partial responders in the 0.1-3.0 mg/kg groups had among the lowest normalized peripheral clonal expansion, especially among CD8+ T cells.

Patients with a history of autoimmune disease or receiving systemic immunosuppression were excluded from the trial. Peripheral blood for TCR sequencing was drawn from every dose cohort at baseline, at cycle 4 day 1 and at cycle 7 day 1. Samples came from an open-label, multicenter, first-in-human phase I dose-escalation trial of ivuxolimab. The trial enrolled adults with locally advanced or metastatic head and neck squamous cell, hepatocellular, melanoma or renal cell carcinoma. Before TCR sequencing, CD4+ T cells and CD8+ T cells from peripheral blood were sorted into separate populations. Genomic DNA was extracted from sorted cells for sequencing of the TCRbeta CDR3 region. TCRbeta CDR3 regions were sequenced using the immunoSEQ Assay. TCRdb carries this immuneACCESS record with in-frame sequences only. Its versions omit some clonotypes, under half of them owing to an unresolved V gene in the studies checked, with the rest unexplained. The sample table lists 90,000 to 95,000 clones, around 87% of them with a count of one. Around 4.5% of the sample rests with the top ten.

This specimen consisted of CD4+ or CD8+ T cells sorted from blood, obtained in a trial of the OX40 agonist ivuxolimab. The clonotype comes from an adult with an advanced solid tumor such as melanoma, head and neck, liver or kidney cancer.

The CDR3 is CASSREYEQFF. The nucleotide sequence reads as follows: TGCGCCAGCAGCCGGGAATATGAGCAGTTCTTC. The rearranged chain carries TRBV5-1 and TRBJ2-1, and perhaps TRBD2 as D gene, on 5 matching bases. The CDR3, cysteine through phenylalanine, is 11 amino acids long. Only the CDR3 portion is preserved as DNA: 33 bases, with reading frame beginning at the first base. V is shortened by 4 bases, J by 8 bases, and the region joining them spans 7 bases. In the germline V gene, CDR1 corresponds to SGHRS and CDR2 to YFSETQ.